This is a list of T cell receptor beta chains from one sample in a study of T cells after yellow fever vaccination. TCRdb itself ran the 5' RACE reads through MiXCR, one entry per CDR3 protein. The sample has around 310,000 distinct CDR3 sequences; about 9.5% are singletons. The material sequenced was PBMCs, taken on the day of the first yellow fever vaccination. These receptors came from a man between 18 and 35 years old who received the YFV17D yellow fever vaccine. CDR3s include the opening cysteine and the closing phenylalanine or tryptophan. D genes are given only for firm matches. Clone sizes are given selectively: once, few, many, or a class where the clone is expanded.

V gene	D gene	J gene	clone size	CDR3 protein	CDR3 DNA
TRBV5-1	NA	TRBJ1-2	few	CASSLGRDSGYTF	TGCGCCAGCAGCTTGGGCAGGGACTCTGGCTACACCTTC
TRBV5-1	NA	TRBJ1-1	many	CASSLAKGSGWNTEAFF	TGCGCCAGCAGCTTGGCCAAGGGAAGTGGATGGAACACTGAAGCTTTCTTT
TRBV6-2/TRBV6-3	NA	TRBJ2-5	few	CASSLRSVETQYF	TGTGCCAGCAGTCTCCGGAGCGTGGAGACCCAGTACTTC
TRBV4-2	TRBD1	TRBJ2-5	NA	CASSQVGTGGRETQYF	TGTGCCAGCAGCCAAGTCGGGACAGGGGGGCGCGAGACCCAGTACTTC
TRBV20-1	NA	TRBJ2-7	NA	CSATLAYGSYEQYF	TGCAGTGCAACATTGGCGTACGGCTCCTACGAGCAGTACTTC
TRBV10-2	NA	TRBJ2-7	few	CASSEVGTNDEQYF	TGCGCCAGCAGTGAAGTAGGGACAAACGACGAGCAGTACTTC
TRBV7-9	NA	TRBJ1-1	NA	CASSYGRGSGEAFF	TGTGCCAGCAGCTACGGGAGGGGGAGTGGTGAAGCTTTCTTT
TRBV28	NA	TRBJ2-2	NA	CASSFRLTGELFF	TGTGCCAGCAGTTTCAGGTTGACCGGGGAGCTGTTTTTT
TRBV4-3	NA	TRBJ1-6	many	CASSQARSSYNSPLHF	TGCGCCAGCAGCCAAGCCAGGAGCTCCTATAATTCACCCCTCCACTTT
TRBV5-6	NA	TRBJ2-1	NA	CASSFWGGAFSEQFF	TGTGCCAGCAGCTTCTGGGGGGGGGCCTTCAGTGAGCAGTTCTTC
TRBV12-3/TRBV12-4	NA	TRBJ2-3	many	CASSLGAEWTQYF	TGTGCCAGCAGTTTAGGGGCCGAGTGGACGCAGTATTTT
TRBV5-1	TRBD2	TRBJ2-5	NA	CASSPGLAGVETQYF	TGCGCCAGCAGCCCGGGACTAGCGGGGGTTGAGACCCAGTACTTC
TRBV5-1	NA	TRBJ2-4	NA	CASSPIRSFKNIQYF	TGCGCCAGCAGCCCCATTAGGTCGTTTAAAAACATTCAGTACTTC
TRBV5-6	NA	TRBJ1-2	NA	CASSLQGPGYTF	TGTGCCAGCAGCTTGCAGGGGCCTGGCTACACCTTC
TRBV11-2	NA	TRBJ1-1	few	CASSRIRGPTEAFF	TGTGCCAGCAGCCGAATTCGGGGGCCCACTGAAGCTTTCTTT
TRBV5-5	TRBD1	TRBJ2-6	many	CASSFTGGPGANVLTF	TGTGCCAGCAGTTTTACAGGGGGGCCTGGGGCCAACGTCCTGACTTTC
TRBV12-3/TRBV12-4	NA	TRBJ1-1	NA	CASSLKEDTEAFF	TGTGCCAGCAGTCTGAAAGAGGACACTGAAGCTTTCTTT
TRBV4-2	NA	TRBJ1-6	many	CASSQDFGAQNSPLHF	TGTGCCAGCAGCCAAGATTTCGGGGCCCAGAATTCACCCCTCCACTTT
TRBV30	NA	TRBJ2-7	NA	CAWNGVTYEQYF	TGTGCCTGGAATGGGGTCACCTACGAGCAGTACTTC
TRBV11-2	NA	TRBJ1-1	few	CASSVWGIEAFF	TGTGCCAGCAGCGTGTGGGGCATTGAAGCTTTCTTT
TRBV10-3	TRBD1	TRBJ1-1	NA	CATETGASTEAFF	TGTGCCACGGAGACAGGGGCGAGCACTGAAGCTTTCTTT
TRBV20-1	NA	TRBJ2-1	many	CSARDRGGYNEQFF	TGCAGTGCTAGAGATAGAGGGGGGTACAATGAGCAGTTCTTC
TRBV7-9	NA	TRBJ2-6	NA	CAGGPLMSSGANVLTF	TGTGCCGGGGGCCCCCTCATGAGCTCTGGGGCCAACGTCCTGACTTTC
TRBV3-1	NA	TRBJ1-1	few	CASSQTMGSAEAFF	TGTGCCAGCAGCCAGACCATGGGGAGTGCCGAAGCTTTCTTT
TRBV5-8	NA	TRBJ1-1	NA	CASSPAPDKPTEAFF	TGTGCCAGCAGCCCGGCACCAGACAAGCCTACTGAAGCTTTCTTT
TRBV14	NA	TRBJ1-5	NA	CASSQEGDEGGSNQPQHF	TGTGCCAGCAGCCAAGAAGGGGACGAGGGAGGCTCCAATCAGCCCCAGCATTTT
TRBV12-3/TRBV12-4	TRBD2	TRBJ2-1	few	CASSSAGLAGGQDEQFF	TGTGCCAGCAGTTCCGCGGGGCTAGCGGGGGGGCAGGATGAGCAGTTCTTC
TRBV6-5	NA	TRBJ2-5	NA	CASRPPVAGRETQYF	TGTGCCAGCAGACCCCCGGTGGCAGGGAGGGAGACCCAGTACTTC
TRBV6-1	NA	TRBJ1-1	NA	CASRTAAGTEAFF	TGTGCCAGCAGGACCGCCGCGGGCACTGAAGCTTTCTTT
TRBV4-2	TRBD1	TRBJ2-7	NA	CASSPPGQQVYEQYF	TGTGCCAGCAGCCCGCCGGGACAGCAGGTCTACGAGCAGTACTTC
TRBV5-1	NA	TRBJ2-3	many	CASSSATGTPDTQYF	TGCGCCAGCAGCTCAGCCACAGGGACGCCCGATACGCAGTATTTT